The sequence of this TCR beta chain was determined in a study of blood T cell repertoires in COVID-19. Study-level information: Researchers got acute and convalescent COVID-19 samples from the United States, Italy and Spain. Sources were T cells, B-cell-depleted T cells, or PBMCs; the material itself was cDNA or gDNA.

The CDR3 covers 15 residues. Germline assignment: CDR1 SGHNT and CDR2 YENEEA. V was pared by 3 bases and J by 5 bases, with 13 bases between. In the original processing: Nucleated cell number was recorded as an estimate derived from reference gene primer amplification. Sequenced by immunoSEQ multiplex PCR; TCRdb stores in-frame clones only, minus some. The V and J calls and clone size are taken from that table; D and trimming were inferred from the DNA. The sample holds 340,000 or so clones, approximately 82% seen once. V and J are TRBV11-3 and TRBJ2-2; D possibly corresponds to TRBD1 (6 bases). Source material: peripheral blood. This TCR was recovered from a young man with active or convalescent COVID-19. This CDR3 reads CASSFEGERTGELFF. CDR3 coding DNA: TGTGCCAGCAGCTTCGAGGGGGAGCGTACCGGGGAGCTGTTTTTT.